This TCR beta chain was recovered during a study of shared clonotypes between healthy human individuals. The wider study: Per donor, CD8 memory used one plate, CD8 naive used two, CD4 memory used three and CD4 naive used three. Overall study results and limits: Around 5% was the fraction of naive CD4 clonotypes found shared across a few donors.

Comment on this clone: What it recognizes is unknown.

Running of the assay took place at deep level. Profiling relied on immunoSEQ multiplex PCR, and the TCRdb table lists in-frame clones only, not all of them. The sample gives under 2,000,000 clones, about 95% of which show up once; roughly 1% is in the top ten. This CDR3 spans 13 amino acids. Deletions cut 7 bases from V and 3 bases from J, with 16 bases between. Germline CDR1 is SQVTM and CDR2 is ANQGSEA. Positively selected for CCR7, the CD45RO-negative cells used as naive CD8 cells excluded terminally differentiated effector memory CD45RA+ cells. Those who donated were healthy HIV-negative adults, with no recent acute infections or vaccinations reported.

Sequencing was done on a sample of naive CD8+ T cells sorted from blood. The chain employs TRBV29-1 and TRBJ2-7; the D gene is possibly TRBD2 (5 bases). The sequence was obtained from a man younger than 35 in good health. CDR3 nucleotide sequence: TGCAGCGCCATCGGTCTGGGGAGCTACGAGCAGTACTTC. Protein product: CSAIGLGSYEQYF.